The 26 T cell receptor beta chains in this list originate from one sample, sequenced in a study of molecular identifiers for immune sequencing clone quantification. TCRdb independently ran MiXCR on the PCR reads; one entry per CDR3 protein. The repertoire consists of approximately 500,000 distinct CDR3 sequences, with 25% occurring once and the leading ten covering just over 0.75%. Sequenced: naive CD8+ T cells from blood, with Jurkat cell RNA spiked in. Described subset: FACS-sorted CD8+CD4-CCR7+CD45RA+ naive T cells. The receptors were gathered from a human donor in good health. Some libraries in this study had Jurkat cell RNA spiked in.

This clonotype has more than one count but fewer than ten. This chain joins TRBV6-6 and TRBJ2-1, with TRBD2 matching over 8 bases. The V and J ends lost 3 bases and 1 base, in that order; junction bases with no gene match: 5. In germline, CDR1 is MNHNY, CDR2 SVGAGI (reference sequence). CDR3 size: 16 residues. The CDR3 loop reads CASSYSIAGSYNEQFF. Here the CDR3 DNA reads TGTGCCAGCAGTTATTCAATAGCGGGGTCCTACAATGAGCAGTTCTTC.

This clonotype was counted ten times or more. This chain connects TRBV12-3 or TRBV12-4 to TRBJ2-7; D not certain. This CDR3 is 14 amino acids long. Trimming pared 4 bases from V and 0 bases from J, leaving 10 bases between. The CDR3 bases are TGTGCCAGCAGTTCGGACCGAAACTCCTACGAGCAGTACTTC. Translating it yields CASSSDRNSYEQYF.

There are a few counts of this clonotype. The chain joins TRBV18 to TRBJ2-1; unclear D gene. The CDR3 is 16 residues long. Trimming pared 6 bases from V and 3 bases from J, leaving 18 bases between. Germline CDR1 is KGHSH and CDR2 is LQKENI. The CDR3 region is CASSPPDNRFYNEQFF. The CDR3 DNA reads as TGTGCCAGCTCGCCCCCTGACAACCGATTCTACAATGAGCAGTTCTTC.

This clonotype was observed a handful of times. This chain connects TRBV4-1 to TRBJ2-7, with TRBD1 matching over 7 bases. This CDR3 is 18 amino acids long. Per the germline V gene, CDR1 is MGHRA and CDR2 is YSYEKL. V shed 3 bases, J shed 7 bases, and the junction held 21 bases outside the gene matches. The DNA of the CDR3 is TGCGCCAGCAGCCAGAACCCCCCCGGGACAGTCCTCCCGGGGGAGCAGTACTTC. This encodes CASSQNPPGTVLPGEQYF.

This clonotype came up a few times. The chain combines TRBV9 with TRBJ1-1; 8 nucleotides match TRBD1. The CDR3 runs 14 residues. In germline, CDR1 is SGDLS, CDR2 YYNGEE. V lost 0 bases, J lost 6 bases, and 4 bases stayed unmatched. The CDR3 loop is CASSVEGQVAEAFF. For the CDR3, the DNA is TGTGCCAGCAGCGTAGAGGGACAGGTAGCTGAAGCTTTCTTT.

The chain employs TRBV6-6 and TRBJ2-7; TRBD1 matches at 8 bases. The V and J ends lost 0 bases and 0 bases, in that order; junction bases with no gene match: 13. Germline values: CDR1 MNHNY, CDR2 SVGAGI (reference sequence). The CDR3 has 19 residues. The CDR3 bases are TGTGCCAGCAGTTACTCCGTCCTCTTGGACAGGGCCCACTCCTACGAGCAGTACTTC. The encoded protein is CASSYSVLLDRAHSYEQYF.

V usage is TRBV5-1 and J usage is TRBJ1-4; D uncertain. Germline assignment: CDR1 SGHRS and CDR2 YFSETQ. V lost 7 bases and J lost 0, with 10 bases in between. The CDR3 totals 14 residues. In nucleotides, the CDR3 is TGCGCCAGCCTATCGGCCGCAACTAATGAAAAACTGTTTTTT. It yields the protein CASLSAATNEKLFF.

This clonotype was seen more than once but under ten times. Here the CDR3 DNA reads TGTGCCAGCAGCCTGGACAGGGGTTATGATTCACCCCTCCACTTT. As protein: CASSLDRGYDSPLHF. The rearrangement uses TRBV28 and TRBJ1-6, with 9 bases fitting TRBD1. The J segment lost 8 bases and the V segment lost 6 bases, leaving 8 bases of the junction unmatched. Germline values: CDR1 MDHEN, CDR2 SYDVKM. The CDR3 has 15 amino acids.

This clonotype was observed at least ten times. V is TRBV12-3 or TRBV12-4 and J is TRBJ1-2; TRBD1 agrees at 9 bases. The J segment lost 6 bases and the V segment lost 3 bases, leaving 8 bases of the junction unmatched. This CDR3 spans 15 amino acids. CDR3 region: CASSLVGGQGHGYTF. The CDR3 region has the DNA TGTGCCAGCAGTTTGGTTGGGGGACAGGGCCATGGCTACACCTTC.

The rearrangement uses TRBV20-1 and TRBJ1-4, with unresolved D. CDR1 and CDR2 from the germline V gene are DFQATT and SNEGSKA (reference sequence). V lost 3 bases to trimming and J lost 1 base, with 9 bases between them. This CDR3 is 14 amino acids long. The CDR3 here is CSASSWETNEKLFF. In DNA, the CDR3 is TGCAGTGCTAGTAGCTGGGAAACTAATGAAAAACTGTTTTTT.

The chain combines TRBV6-5 with TRBJ2-7, with D perhaps TRBD2 (6 bases). Trimming removed 0 bases from V and 2 bases from J, with 11 bases in between. Germline assignment: CDR1 MNHEY and CDR2 SVGAGI. The CDR3 consists of 15 residues. Here the CDR3 reads CASSYSDWGAYEQYF. CDR3 DNA: TGTGCCAGCAGTTACTCGGACTGGGGGGCCTACGAGCAGTACTTC.

This clonotype was detected once. This sequence may be a read error, since a much larger clone differs from it by one base. The chain combines TRBV29-1 with TRBJ1-1, with D possibly being TRBD1 (6 bases). The V end was cut by 4 bases, the J end by 10 bases, with 13 bases between. The CDR3 runs 11 residues. Germline V gene sequence: CDR1 SQVTM, CDR2 ANQGSEA. DNA of the CDR3: TGCAGCGTTGGAAGGACAGTTGTAGCTTTCTTT. Residues: CSVGRTVVAFF.

The chain couples TRBV11-2 to TRBJ2-7, with 10 bases identical to TRBD2. The CDR3 consists of 17 residues. V gave up 0 bases and J gave up 4 bases; unmatched junction bases: 9. Germline CDR1 and CDR2: SGHAT and FQNNGV. This chain's CDR3 is CASSLDPSGRGSYEQYF. For the CDR3, the DNA is TGTGCCAGCAGCTTAGACCCGAGCGGGAGGGGGTCTTACGAGCAGTACTTC.

The genes are TRBV27 and TRBJ2-3; D gene unclear. The V and J ends lost 2 bases and 1 base respectively, with 13 bases between them. Germline lookup yields CDR1 MNHEY and CDR2 SMNVEV (reference sequence). The CDR3 extends over 16 amino acids. CDR3 coding DNA: TGTGCCAGCAGTTTAGTAGGAGTCCTCGGCACAGATACGCAGTATTTT. Translation: CASSLVGVLGTDTQYF.

The chain is built from TRBV9 and TRBJ2-1; D uncertain. Deletions cut 4 bases from V and 5 bases from J, with 7 bases between. Germline CDR1 is SGDLS and CDR2 is YYNGEE. The CDR3 length is 12 residues. The CDR3 sequence is CASSPRHNEQFF. The CDR3 nucleotides read TGTGCCAGCAGCCCCCGGCACAATGAGCAGTTCTTC. The full variable domain, in which reference TRBV9 and TRBJ2-1 provide the parts outside the CDR3, is DSGVTQTPKHLITATGQRVTLRCSPRSGDLSVYWYQQSLDQGLQFLIQYYNGEERAKGNILERFSAQQFPDLHSELNLSSLELGDSALYFCASSPRHNEQFFGPGTRLTVL.

This clonotype was recorded only once. A much larger clone differs from this one at a single base, so this may be a read error. The chain has TRBV3-1 and TRBJ1-5; no clear D. The CDR3 runs to 18 residues. CDR1 LGHDT and CDR2 YNNKEL come from the germline V gene (reference sequence). In nucleotides, the CDR3 is TGTGCCAGCGGCCAAGATCGCCCAGATGGGTATAGCAATCAGCCCCAGCATTTT. It codes for CASGQDRPDGYSNQPQHF.

Notes on this clonotype: It may be a read error: a sequence one base away is much more abundant. This rearrangement joins TRBV7-2 to TRBJ2-7, with 8 bases identical to TRBD2. Germline CDR1 is SGHTA and CDR2 is FQGNSA. The CDR3 covers 14 residues. The CDR3 nucleotides read TGTGCCAGCAGCTTCCGGACTAGCCATTACGGGCAGTACTTC. It specifies CASSFRTSHYGQYF.

In its sample, this clonotype was seen many times. This chain connects TRBV6-5 to TRBJ1-1; D ambiguous. The V gene's germline CDR1 is MNHEY and CDR2 SVGAGI. Trimming shortened V by 2 bases and J by 7 bases, and 11 bases separated the two germline ends. The CDR3 loop spans 13 amino acids. CDR3 in DNA: TGTGCCAGCAGTTACCTAGAGACTGATGAAGCTTTCTTT. Translated, it gives CASSYLETDEAFF.

There are a few counts of this clonotype. V is TRBV20-1 and J is TRBJ2-1, with 8 bases matching TRBD2. Trimming at V came to 3 bases and at J to 8 bases, leaving 3 bases not matched to a gene. The CDR3 contains 12 residues. Germline CDR1 reads DFQATT; CDR2 reads SNEGSKA (reference sequence). This CDR3 reads CSASGGAYEQFF. The CDR3 DNA sequence: TGCAGTGCTAGCGGGGGGGCCTATGAGCAGTTCTTC.

This clonotype was picked up a small number of times. The chain couples TRBV21-1 to TRBJ2-1; the table's D call of TRBD1 was not tested on the DNA. TRBV21-1 is a listed pseudogene. This CDR3 spans 16 amino acids. The CDR3 DNA reads as TGTGCCAGCAGCAAATGGTACCCCCGTGAACGGGGGGAGCAGTTCTTC. It encodes CASSKWYPRERGEQFF.

Of note for this clonotype: A much larger clone differs from this one at a single base, so this may be a read error. The conserved final phenylalanine or tryptophan is absent from the CDR3, which likely points to a read error. CDR3 in DNA: TGCAGCGCGGGGGAGTTCGATACGCAGTATTGT. Amino acids: CSAGEFDTQYC. The genes are TRBV29-1 and TRBJ2-3; D perhaps matches TRBD2 (6 bases). V lost 7 bases to trimming and J lost 6 bases, with 11 bases between them. This CDR3 is built from 11 residues. The germline V gene has CDR1 SQVTM and CDR2 ANQGSEA.

The V call is TRBV18, the J call TRBJ2-2; TRBD1 is a possible D gene (6 bases). V gave up 2 bases and J gave up 4 bases, with 8 bases separating them. Germline V gene sequence: CDR1 KGHSH, CDR2 LQKENI. The CDR3 totals 14 residues. Here the CDR3 DNA reads TGTGCCAGCTCACCATCACAGGGCACCGGGGAGCTGTTTTTT. It specifies CASSPSQGTGELFF.

This clonotype has only a few counts. The chain couples TRBV7-9 to TRBJ2-2; no firm D call. From germline, CDR1 is SEHNR and CDR2 FQNEAQ (reference sequence). V shed 5 bases and J shed 7 bases, with 8 bases lying between them. The length of the CDR3 is 12 residues. This CDR3 is CASSVTGGELFF. DNA for the CDR3: TGTGCCAGCAGCGTAACGGGCGGGGAGCTGTTTTTT.

As regards this clonotype: One junction end does not reproduce the germline sequence, and a read error may be involved. The genes are TRBV19 and TRBJ2-7; 7 bases are shared with TRBD2. In germline, CDR1 is LNHDA, CDR2 SQIVND (reference sequence). The CDR3 covers 14 residues. CDR3 DNA sequence: TGTGCCAGTAGTTGGGGCGGGAGCTCCTACGGGCAGTACTTC. The encoded protein is CASSWGGSSYGQYF.

There are a few counts of this clonotype. At one end the junction does not follow the germline gene, possibly because of a read error. This chain connects TRBV19 to TRBJ2-7; 10 bases are shared with TRBD1. This CDR3 has 15 residues. The germline V gene encodes CDR1 LNHDA and CDR2 SQIVND (reference sequence). The CDR3 loop is CASSVERQGAREQYF. The CDR3 DNA reads TGTGCCAGTAGTGTAGAACGACAGGGGGCAAGAGAGCAGTACTTC.

The chain employs TRBV28 and TRBJ2-7; weak D call: TRBD2 (6 bases). This CDR3 has 16 amino acids. The V gene's germline CDR1 is MDHEN and CDR2 SYDVKM. The V gene lost 4 bases and the J gene lost 5 bases, with 21 bases spanning the gap. The CDR3 region is CASSSSRPGLFNEQYF. CDR3 DNA sequence: TGTGCCAGCAGTTCGTCGAGACCGGGACTCTTTAACGAGCAGTACTTC.